A single sample is the source of the 21 T cell receptor beta chains below, sequenced in a study of control samples from healthy donors and cancer patients (dated by TCRdb to 2018 to 2020). Libraries were prepared through the immunoSEQ multiplex PCR assay. TCRdb retrieved this table from immuneACCESS and kept in-frame rearrangements only. Not all clones are present; in checked studies, unresolved V genes account for under half, and no reason is known for the remainder. This sample gives about 120,000 clones in total; 80% to 90% of them show up just once. The biggest ten clones account for under 40% of the sample. Sequencing was performed on blood. All receptors come from a man in his fifties or sixties in good health.

About this clone: The sample holds other DNA sequences that translate to the same CDR3. J is TRBJ2-7 and V is TRBV5-1, with D maybe TRBD1 (5 bases). The V end lost 4 bases, the J end lost 3 bases, and 8 bases lay between the germline ends. The germline gives CDR1 SGHRS, CDR2 YFSETQ. The CDR3 is made up of 12 amino acids. The CDR3 DNA reads as TGCGCCAGCAGCCGTGACAGCTACGAGCAGTACTTC. It yields the protein CASSRDSYEQYF.

J is TRBJ1-5 and V is TRBV7-8, with 8 bases matching TRBD1. V was clipped by 5 bases and J by 0 bases; unmatched bases: 6. Germline assignment: CDR1 SGHVS and CDR2 FQNEAQ. This CDR3 is 16 amino acids long. CDR3 residues: CASSRLGTGSNQPQHF. The CDR3 coding sequence is TGTGCCAGCAGCCGATTGGGGACAGGTAGCAATCAGCCCCAGCATTTT.

This chain uses TRBV18 with TRBJ1-1; D call uncertain. In germline, CDR1 is KGHSH, CDR2 LQKENI. CDR3 size: 13 residues. Trimming removed 6 bases at V and 4 bases at J, with 12 bases between. This chain's CDR3 is CASSLTDPTEAFF. DNA for the CDR3: TGTGCCAGCTCGCTTACTGATCCCACTGAAGCTTTCTTT. The full variable domain, with the rest looked up from reference TRBV18 and TRBJ1-1, is NAGVMQNPRHLVRRRGQEARLRCSPMKGHSHVYWYRQLPEEGLKFMVYLQKENIIDESGMPKERFSAEFPKEGPSILRIQQVVRGDSAAYFCASSLTDPTEAFFGQGTRLTVV.

The chain employs TRBV6-5 and TRBJ2-7; D may match TRBD1 or TRBD2 (6 bases each). V lost 7 bases and J lost 6, with 19 bases in between. CDR3 length equals 14 residues. The V gene's germline CDR1 is MNHEY and CDR2 SVGAGI. DNA for the CDR3: TGTGCCAGCACCGGTTCAACGGGGGCCCTCGAGCAGTACTTC. Translation: CASTGSTGALEQYF.

Concerning this clone itself: Other DNA sequences in this sample translate to the same CDR3. V gene TRBV5-5 combines with J gene TRBJ1-1, with no clear D. Trimming stripped 0 bases from V and 3 bases from J, with 9 bases between. In germline, CDR1 is SGHKS, CDR2 YYEKEE (reference sequence). The CDR3 length is 14 residues. The CDR3: CASSLAWGDTEAFF. In DNA form, the CDR3 reads TGTGCCAGCAGCTTGGCCTGGGGTGACACTGAAGCTTTCTTT. Complete variable domain (other parts from reference TRBV5-5 and TRBJ1-1): DAGVTQSPTHLIKTRGQQVTLRCSPISGHKSVSWYQQVLGQGPQFIFQYYEKEERGRGNFPDRFSARQFPNYSSELNVNALLLGDSALYLCASSLAWGDTEAFFGQGTRLTVV.

The V call is TRBV6-5, the J call TRBJ2-1; no reliable D call. This CDR3 is built from 13 residues. Trimming shortened V by 0 bases and J by 5 bases, and 5 bases separated the two germline ends. The germline CDR1 and CDR2 sequences are MNHEY and SVGAGI. As DNA, the CDR3 is TGTGCCAGCAGTTACTCAGTACACAATGAGCAGTTCTTC. This encodes CASSYSVHNEQFF.

The V gene is TRBV25-1, the J gene TRBJ1-2, with D perhaps TRBD1 (6 bases). V lost 2 bases, J lost 2 bases, and 15 bases lay in between. The germline gives CDR1 MGHDK, CDR2 SYGVNS. CDR3 size: 16 residues. The chain's CDR3 is CASSEPKQGQNYGYTF. DNA for the CDR3: TGTGCCAGCAGTGAACCCAAACAAGGACAGAACTATGGCTACACCTTC.

V usage is TRBV6-6 and J usage is TRBJ1-1, with D hard to call. The ends were cut back, 7 bases at V and 0 bases at J, with 12 bases in the middle. The CDR3 length is 14 residues. The germline gives CDR1 MNHNY, CDR2 SVGAGI (reference sequence). The DNA of the CDR3 is TGTGCCAGCAAGGCCCGTCGTCTGAACACTGAAGCTTTCTTT. The encoded protein is CASKARRLNTEAFF.

This clone appeared a few times. The rearrangement uses TRBV6-2 or TRBV6-3 and TRBJ1-2; no firm D call. The germline gives CDR1 MNHEY, CDR2 SVGEGT. This CDR3 has 11 amino acids. Deletions cut 1 base from V and 12 bases from J, with 9 bases between. Here the CDR3 reads CASSYYGVHTF. The CDR3 region has the DNA TGTGCCAGCAGTTACTACGGGGTCCACACCTTC.

This chain connects TRBV5-6 to TRBJ1-2; D unclear. Trimming removed 0 bases from V and 2 bases from J, with 8 bases in between. Germline values: CDR1 SGHDT, CDR2 YYEEEE. This CDR3 has 14 residues. In nucleotides, the CDR3 is TGTGCCAGCAGCTTGGGGAGCAACAACTATGGCTACACCTTC. As protein: CASSLGSNNYGYTF. Combining the CDR3 with reference TRBV5-6 and TRBJ1-2 gives the whole variable domain DAGVTQSPTHLIKTRGQQVTLRCSPKSGHDTVSWYQQALGQGPQFIFQYYEEEERQRGNFPDRFSGHQFPNYSSELNVNALLLGDSALYLCASSLGSNNYGYTFGSGTRLTVV.

This clone was observed a few times. The V and J genes are TRBV7-9 and TRBJ1-2, with 7 bases matching TRBD1. J lost 1 base, V lost 5 bases, and 16 bases had no gene match. The germline V gene has CDR1 SEHNR and CDR2 FQNEAQ (reference sequence). The CDR3 totals 18 residues. CDR3 protein: CASSPPRTGRLSNYGYTF. Written as DNA, the CDR3 is TGTGCCAGCAGCCCACCCCGGACAGGCCGGCTAAGTAACTATGGCTACACCTTC.

The chain uses TRBV25-1 and TRBJ2-7, with TRBD2 matching 11 bases. Germline V CDR1 and CDR2: MGHDK, SYGVNS. The CDR3 is 15 residues long. V shed 5 bases, J shed 5 bases, and the junction held 8 bases outside the gene matches. The CDR3 loop reads CASSPLAGGPHEQYF. DNA of the CDR3: TGTGCCAGCAGTCCGTTAGCGGGGGGGCCCCACGAGCAGTACTTC.

CDR3 amino acids: CASTFDRTNHNEQFF. For the CDR3, the DNA is TGTGCCAGTACCTTCGACAGGACCAACCACAATGAGCAGTTCTTC. The rearrangement uses TRBV19 and TRBJ2-1, with D maybe TRBD1 (6 bases). V was trimmed by 7 bases and J by 5 bases, leaving 18 bases between them. The germline CDR1 and CDR2 sequences are LNHDA and SQIVND (reference sequence). The CDR3 consists of 15 residues.

This sequence joins TRBV27 and TRBJ2-7, with 7 bases aligning to TRBD1. This CDR3 contains 17 residues. CDR1 is MNHEY, CDR2 SMNVEV, per germline (reference sequence). The ends lost 2 bases at V and 2 bases at J; junction bases unmatched: 12. CDR3 DNA: TGTGCCAGCAGTTTAAAAGGGGGCGGAGCACGGCCCTACGAGCAGTACTTC. This gives the protein CASSLKGGGARPYEQYF.

The rearrangement links TRBV19 to TRBJ2-1; D uncertain. The germline gives CDR1 LNHDA, CDR2 SQIVND (reference sequence). This CDR3 has 14 residues. With 5 bases removed from V and 7 bases from J, the gap between germline ends came to 15 bases. Here the CDR3 DNA reads TGTGCCAGTAGTTCAGGCGCCCCGCTTAATGAGCAGTTCTTC. Protein sequence: CASSSGAPLNEQFF.

This clone was found once. This chain uses TRBV27 with TRBJ1-1; D perhaps matches TRBD1 (6 bases). Germline CDR1 reads MNHEY; CDR2 reads SMNVEV (reference sequence). Trimming left V 10 bases short and J 4 bases short, with 10 bases between. This CDR3 has 11 residues. The CDR3 sequence: CATRGGTEAFF. The CDR3 DNA reads TGTGCCACCAGAGGGGGCACTGAAGCTTTCTTT.

V usage is TRBV28 and J usage is TRBJ1-2; TRBD1 agrees at 9 bases. CDR1 and CDR2 (germline): MDHEN, SYDVKM. V lost 7 bases, J lost 7 bases, and 16 bases stayed unmatched. The CDR3 spans 16 residues. CDR3 coding DNA: TGTGCCAGCATTAAGGCCGGGGACAGGGCCGCGGGTGGCTACACCTTC. Protein sequence: CASIKAGDRAAGGYTF.

This rearrangement joins TRBV5-5 to TRBJ1-5, with D uncertain. CDR3 length equals 14 residues. Trimming removed 4 bases at V and 0 bases at J, with 8 bases between. The germline V gene has CDR1 SGHKS and CDR2 YYEKEE (reference sequence). CDR3 loop: CASSVGYSNQPQHF. In DNA form, the CDR3 reads TGTGCCAGCAGCGTGGGGTATAGCAATCAGCCCCAGCATTTT.

J is TRBJ2-7 and V is TRBV10-3; D assignment may be TRBD1 or TRBD2 (6 bases each). The V and J ends lost 4 bases and 0 bases respectively, with 13 bases between them. CDR1 ENHRY and CDR2 SYGVKD come from the germline V gene. The CDR3 runs 15 residues. The chain's CDR3 is CAISGGAESSYEQYF. CDR3 coding DNA: TGTGCCATCAGTGGGGGGGCAGAAAGCTCCTACGAGCAGTACTTC.

The chain employs TRBV5-1 and TRBJ2-1; 10 bases fit TRBD1. The V and J ends lost 3 bases and 7 bases, in that order; junction bases with no gene match: 10. The CDR3 spans 16 residues. Germline V gene sequence: CDR1 SGHRS, CDR2 YFSETQ. CDR3 residues: CASSSPVGQGLNEQFF. Written as DNA, the CDR3 is TGCGCCAGCAGCTCCCCCGTGGGACAGGGGTTGAATGAGCAGTTCTTC.

The J gene is TRBJ1-4, the V gene TRBV25-1; a possible D gene is TRBD1 (6 bases). Germline CDR1 reads MGHDK; CDR2 reads SYGVNS. V lost 2 bases, J lost 8 bases, and 18 bases lay in between. The CDR3 sequence is 16 residues long. The CDR3 loop reads CASSEGGGARGEKLFF. The CDR3 nucleotides read TGTGCCAGCAGTGAAGGAGGGGGGGCGCGAGGGGAAAAACTGTTTTTT.